The 26 T cell receptor beta chains given below trace back to one sample, sequenced in a study of T cell clonality in common variable immunodeficiency. Measured with immunoSEQ multiplex PCR; TCRdb has only the in-frame clones, and not every one. The sample shows tens of thousands of clones, none of them appearing just once. Sequenced input: peripheral blood mononuclear cells. These receptors were taken from a person between 18 and 69 years old in good health.

This clone was recorded many times. The read halts 3 residues ahead of the CDR3 end, with the missing end drawn from the germline J gene. The genes are TRBV19 and TRBJ1-5; 8 bases are shared with TRBD1. With 7 bases clipped from V and 0 bases from J, the junction kept 8 bases outside the gene matches. Germline V gives CDR1 LNHDA, CDR2 SQIVND (reference sequence). This CDR3 has 16 amino acids. Partial CDR3 DNA: TGTGCCAGTACCCCAGGGGGCCGCTATAGCAATCAGCCC. Its translation: CASTPGGRYSNQP. The whole CDR3 sequence is CASTPGGRYSNQPQHF.

This clone was seen repeatedly, ten times or more. The CDR3 is cut off 3 residues early in the read; its end comes from the germline J gene. V is TRBV2 and J is TRBJ1-1, with D possibly matching TRBD1 (5 bases). The CDR3 sequence is 16 residues long. The V gene lost 3 bases and the J gene lost 0 bases, with 14 bases spanning the gap. The germline gives CDR1 SNHLY, CDR2 FYNNEI. The CDR3 region is CASSESSGRMNTEAFF. CDR3 bases read: TGTGCCAGCAGTGAGTCGTCAGGGCGAATGAACACTGAA.

This clone was recorded at least ten times. The read ends 3 residues before the CDR3 terminus; that terminus is restored from the germline J gene. The chain links TRBV29-1 to TRBJ2-1; no clear D gene. V lost 1 base and J lost 6, with 4 bases in between. Germline V gene sequence: CDR1 SQVTM, CDR2 ANQGSEA. CDR3 length: 11 amino acids. The CDR3 reads CSVEVVNEQFF. The CDR3 DNA, read in part, is TGCAGCGTTGAAGTAGTCAATGAG.

This clone was seen at least ten times. Read coverage stops 3 residues before the CDR3 terminus; the germline J gene supplies the remainder. The chain recombines TRBV30 with TRBJ2-7, with 13 bases lining up with TRBD2. Germline assignment: CDR1 GTSNPN and CDR2 SVGIG (reference sequence). This CDR3 is 16 amino acids long. J gave up 3 bases and V 4 bases, and 9 bases lay outside the gene matches. This CDR3 reads CAWTPGTSGVHYEQYF. The part of the CDR3 DNA that was read is TGTGCCTGGACCCCCGGGACTAGCGGGGTCCACTACGAG.

This clone showed up many times. CDR3 protein: CASSPIPAGGTDTQYF. The DNA read from the CDR3 is TGCGCCAGCAGCCCCATCCCCGCAGGGGGCACAGATACG. V usage is TRBV5-1 and J usage is TRBJ2-3, with a weak D call TRBD1 (6 bases). The read halts 3 residues ahead of the CDR3 end, with the missing end drawn from the germline J gene. Trimming removed 4 bases at V and 1 base at J, with 16 bases between. The CDR3 is 16 amino acids. Germline CDR1 reads SGHRS; CDR2 reads YFSETQ.

In this sample, this clone turned up many times. The sequence runs out 3 residues before the end of the CDR3; the remainder is reconstructed from the germline J gene. This rearrangement joins TRBV7-7 to TRBJ2-2; a weak D match, TRBD2 (5 bases). CDR1 SSHAT and CDR2 FNYEAQ come from the germline V gene (reference sequence). The CDR3 is made up of 12 amino acids. V lost 5 bases and J 7 bases, leaving 8 bases between the germline ends. CDR3: CASSPGYGELFF. The CDR3 bases that were read are TGTGCCAGCAGCCCGGGGTACGGGGAG.

This clone was seen ten or more times. The read ends 3 residues early relative to the CDR3; the germline J gene fills the gap. The V call is TRBV7-2, the J call TRBJ2-1; 7 nucleotides match TRBD2. The CDR3 runs 15 residues. With 6 bases clipped from V and 6 bases from J, the junction kept 11 bases outside the gene matches. Germline V CDR1 and CDR2: SGHTA, FQGNSA. The covered CDR3 bases are TGTGCCAGCAGTAGCGGGTTAGACCGGGGCAATGAG. Its translation is CASSSGLDRGNE. The CDR3 reads in full as CASSSGLDRGNEQFF.

This clone was seen many times. The sequenced fragment ends 3 residues before the CDR3 boundary, so the rest is inferred from the germline J gene. The chain combines TRBV5-1 with TRBJ2-5; the D gene is possibly TRBD2 (7 bases). The CDR3 sequence is 15 residues long. The V end lost 0 bases, the J end lost 3 bases, and 12 bases lay between the germline ends. Germline-derived CDR1 and CDR2 are SGHRS and YFSETQ. The CDR3 reads CASSLGGGGKETQYF. The DNA read from the CDR3 is TGCGCCAGCAGCTTGGGCGGGGGCGGGAAAGAGACC. Using reference TRBV5-1 and TRBJ2-5 for the parts outside the CDR3, the full variable domain is KAGVTQTPRYLIKTRGQQVTLSCSPISGHRSVSWYQQTPGQGLQFLFEYFSETQRNKGNFPGRFSGRQFSNSRSEMNVSTLELGDSALYLCASSLGGGGKETQYFGPGTRLLVL.

This clone was counted many times. The read is 3 residues too short to cover the CDR3 end, so that end is filled in from the germline J gene. This sequence joins TRBV5-1 and TRBJ2-1; D is possibly TRBD2 (7 bases). Per the germline V gene, CDR1 is SGHRS and CDR2 is YFSETQ. V gave up 4 bases and J gave up 4 bases, with 18 bases separating them. The CDR3 length is 16 residues. CDR3 sequence reads: CASSNRGGGEYNEQFF. The sequenced part of the CDR3 DNA is TGCGCCAGCAGCAACCGGGGAGGGGGGGAATACAATGAG. Full variable domain (rest looked up from reference TRBV5-1 and TRBJ2-1): KAGVTQTPRYLIKTRGQQVTLSCSPISGHRSVSWYQQTPGQGLQFLFEYFSETQRNKGNFPGRFSGRQFSNSRSEMNVSTLELGDSALYLCASSNRGGGEYNEQFFGPGTRLTVL.

Many counts were recorded for this clone. The read is 3 residues too short to cover the CDR3 end, so that end is filled in from the germline J gene. This chain joins TRBV2 and TRBJ1-2; D is possibly TRBD1 (6 bases). Looked up from germline, CDR1 is SNHLY and CDR2 is FYNNEI. Trimming cost V 4 bases and J 1 base, with 16 bases left between them. The CDR3 loop spans 16 amino acids. The CDR3 bases that were read are TGTGCCAGCAGTGCAGGAAGGGGGACCGATAACTATGGC. Protein: CASSAGRGTDNYG. The full CDR3 protein is CASSAGRGTDNYGYTF.

This clone was detected only a few times. The CDR3 end falls 3 residues outside the read, so it is completed with the germline J gene. The chain carries TRBV2 and TRBJ2-2; a possible D gene is TRBD1 (6 bases). Germline V gene sequence: CDR1 SNHLY, CDR2 FYNNEI. Trimming pared 11 bases from V and 0 bases from J, leaving 10 bases between. CDR3 size: 13 residues. The chain's CDR3 is CALRGSNTGELFF. The CDR3 DNA, read in part, is TGTGCCCTAAGGGGGTCGAACACCGGGGAG.

This clone was seen at least ten times. The sequenced fragment ends 3 residues before the CDR3 boundary, so the rest is inferred from the germline J gene. V gene TRBV5-1 combines with J gene TRBJ2-5, with 9 bases aligning to TRBD2. The CDR3 contains 17 residues. After removal of 0 bases from V and 3 bases from J, the junction contained 9 bases not matched to a gene. Looked up from germline, CDR1 is SGHRS and CDR2 is YFSETQ. The CDR3 DNA, read in part, is TGCGCCAGCAGCTTGGAACTTTCTAGCGGGGTCGAAGAGACC. Translation: CASSLELSSGVEET. The full CDR3 protein reads CASSLELSSGVEETQYF.

This clone was seen many times. The observed sequence ends 3 residues before the CDR3 terminus, with the missing tail filled in from the germline J gene. V gene TRBV28 combines with J gene TRBJ2-3, with 11 bases that match TRBD2. V shed 5 bases, J shed 6 bases, and the junction held 10 bases outside the gene matches. CDR3 size: 16 residues. In germline, CDR1 is MDHEN, CDR2 SYDVKM. CDR3 sequence: CASSPTSGIRPDTQYF. The covered CDR3 bases are TGTGCCAGCAGTCCGACTAGCGGGATACGCCCGGATACG. Filled out from reference TRBV28 and TRBJ2-3, the complete variable domain reads DVKVTQSSRYLVKRTGEKVFLECVQDMDHENMFWYRQDPGLGLRLIYFSYDVKMKEKGDIPEGYSVSREKKERFSLILESASTNQTSMYLCASSPTSGIRPDTQYFGPGTRLTVL.

This clone was detected only a few times. The read is 3 residues too short to cover the CDR3 end, so that end is filled in from the germline J gene. The rearrangement links TRBV5-6 to TRBJ2-7, with D possibly matching TRBD2 (6 bases). CDR1 SGHDT and CDR2 YYEEEE come from the germline V gene. Trimming stripped 2 bases from V and 3 bases from J, with 9 bases between. This CDR3 contains 13 residues. The covered CDR3 bases are TGTGCCAGCAGCTTTACTAGCAGCTACGAG. Encoded protein: CASSFTSSYE. The complete CDR3 sequence is CASSFTSSYEQYF.

This clone was seen repeatedly, ten times or more. The read falls 3 residues short of the CDR3 end, and the missing part is taken from the germline J gene. The V call is TRBV7-2, the J call TRBJ2-1, with D uncertain. Looked up from germline, CDR1 is SGHTA and CDR2 is FQGNSA. This CDR3 comprises 17 residues. The V end was cut by 0 bases, the J end by 0 bases, with 12 bases between. The CDR3 reads CASSLAGPLSSYNEQFF. The part of the CDR3 DNA that was read is TGTGCCAGCAGCTTAGCAGGTCCCTTGAGCTCCTACAATGAG. Supplemented by reference TRBV7-2 and TRBJ2-1, the full variable domain reads GAGVSQSPSNKVTEKGKDVELRCDPISGHTALYWYRQSLGQGLEFLIYFQGNSAPDKSGLPSDRFSAERTGGSVSTLTIQRTQQEDSAVYLCASSLAGPLSSYNEQFFGPGTRLTVL.

The table lists this clone with many counts. The CDR3 end is not reached by the read, which stops 3 residues before it; the germline J gene fills it in. The chain joins TRBV5-4 to TRBJ1-3, with 7 bases aligning to TRBD1. CDR3 size: 15 residues. Germline loops: CDR1 SGHNT, CDR2 YYREEE (reference sequence). J was trimmed by 4 bases and V by 3 bases; bases with no gene match: 7. The CDR3 reads CASSSQGGVGNTIYF. CDR3 bases read: TGTGCCAGCAGCTCTCAAGGGGGCGTCGGAAACACC.

The table lists this clone with many counts. The read stops 3 residues short of the end of the CDR3; the missing end is completed from the germline J gene. The chain joins TRBV19 to TRBJ1-1; 11 bases align to TRBD1. The ends lost 6 bases at V and 3 bases at J; junction bases unmatched: 9. The CDR3 covers 16 residues. Germline lookup yields CDR1 LNHDA and CDR2 SQIVND (reference sequence). The CDR3 DNA, read in part, is TGTGCCAGTAGCCCCGGACAGGGGGCCATGGACACTGAA. It encodes CASSPGQGAMDTE. The CDR3 in its entirety is CASSPGQGAMDTEAFF.

This clone was found many times. The CDR3 goes on 3 residues after the read ends, and that part is filled in from the germline J gene. This chain uses TRBV7-9 with TRBJ1-6; D might be TRBD1 (5 bases). Trimming pared 3 bases from V and 8 bases from J, leaving 14 bases between. Germline assignment: CDR1 SEHNR and CDR2 FQNEAQ (reference sequence). The CDR3 extends over 15 amino acids. The CDR3 region is CASSFRTGGDSPLHF. The CDR3 DNA, read in part, is TGTGCCAGCAGCTTCAGGACGGGAGGGGATTCACCC.

This clone was detected many times. Coverage ceases 3 residues before the CDR3 finishes, and the germline J gene fills in the end. The chain is built from TRBV6-4 and TRBJ2-7, with D possibly matching TRBD2 (6 bases). Trimming removed 10 bases from V and 4 bases from J, with 23 bases in between. The CDR3 runs 15 residues. CDR1 is MRHNA, CDR2 SNTAGT, per germline. The DNA read from the CDR3 is TGTGCCACGAAGGGAAGCGCCGGGGGTAGATACGAG. This codes for CATKGSAGGRYE. The complete CDR3 reads CATKGSAGGRYEQYF.

This clone was counted at least ten times. Incomplete CDR3 DNA: TGCAGCGTTCAGGGGGGACTAGTTGCCAATGAG. It translates to CSVQGGLVANE. The full CDR3 is CSVQGGLVANEQFF. This chain connects TRBV29-1 to TRBJ2-1; D may be TRBD2 (8 bases). Coverage ceases 3 residues before the CDR3 finishes, and the germline J gene fills in the end. Germline V gene lookup returns CDR1 SQVTM and CDR2 ANQGSEA. Trimming took 5 bases from V and 6 from J, leaving 17 bases between them. CDR3 length equals 14 residues.

This clone was observed many times. The CDR3 is cut off 3 residues early in the read; its end comes from the germline J gene. This sequence joins TRBV20-1 and TRBJ1-4, with a weak D call TRBD1 (5 bases). Germline values: CDR1 DFQATT, CDR2 SNEGSKA (reference sequence). This CDR3 is 15 amino acids long. CDR3 sequence reads: CSARDTRAGANVLFF. The CDR3 DNA, read in part, is TGCAGTGCTAGAGATACCAGAGCTGGGGCCAACGTA.

This clone has ten or more counts. The CDR3 goes on 3 residues after the read ends, and that part is filled in from the germline J gene. V gene TRBV5-1 combines with J gene TRBJ1-5, with 7 bases that match TRBD1. In germline, CDR1 is SGHRS, CDR2 YFSETQ. This CDR3 has 15 amino acids. V lost 4 bases and J lost 0; bases outside the gene matches: 4. CDR3 in amino acids: CASSETGDSNQPQHF. Incomplete CDR3 DNA: TGCGCCAGCAGCGAAACAGGGGATAGCAATCAGCCC.

This clone was observed many times. The read comes to an end 3 residues before the CDR3 does, leaving the germline J gene to fill in the end. The V gene is TRBV30, the J gene TRBJ1-3; TRBD1 might be the D (5 bases). In germline, CDR1 is GTSNPN, CDR2 SVGIG (reference sequence). Trimming pared 8 bases from V and 8 bases from J, leaving 19 bases between. CDR3 length: 13 amino acids. CDR3 loop: CAGWGGLKHTIYF. The sequenced CDR3 bases are TGTGCCGGCTGGGGGGGTTTGAAACACACC.

Many counts were recorded for this clone. The read terminates 3 residues before the CDR3 end, so the remaining end is supplied by the germline J gene. This chain joins TRBV19 and TRBJ1-3; 8 nucleotides agree with TRBD1. The trim removed 10 bases at V and 4 bases at J, leaving 3 bases unmatched. This CDR3 is built from 12 residues. Germline values: CDR1 LNHDA, CDR2 SQIVND (reference sequence). Partial CDR3 DNA: TGTGCCACCGGGACAGGCGGAAACACC. It yields the protein CATGTGGNT. The full-length CDR3 reads as CATGTGGNTIYF.

This clone was found many times. The read terminates 3 residues ahead of where the CDR3 ends, so the germline J gene completes it. Additional DNA sequences in this sample encode the identical CDR3. This chain links TRBV5-1 with TRBJ1-3; a weak D match, TRBD1 (6 bases). Per germline, CDR1 SGHRS and CDR2 YFSETQ. V was pared by 0 bases and J by 3 bases, with 10 bases between. CDR3 size: 15 residues. CDR3 bases read: TGCGCCAGCAGCTTGGCCCAGGGGCATGGAAACACC. Protein sequence: CASSLAQGHGNT. In full, the CDR3 reads CASSLAQGHGNTIYF.

This clone was counted at least ten times. The CDR3 is cut off 3 residues early in the read; its end comes from the germline J gene. The rearrangement links TRBV20-1 to TRBJ2-7; TRBD1 agrees at 11 bases. The CDR3 has 15 amino acids. Germline loops: CDR1 DFQATT, CDR2 SNEGSKA (reference sequence). V lost 6 bases and J lost 3; bases outside the gene matches: 10. The CDR3 region is CSATETGTGGYEQYF. CDR3 DNA (partial): TGCAGTGCAACAGAGACCGGGACAGGGGGCTACGAG.